The rows below give T cell receptor beta chains drawn from one sample of a study of regulatory T cells in long-lasting Graves disease. TCRdb independently ran MiXCR on the multiplex PCR reads; one entry per CDR3 protein. The sample shows roughly 560,000 distinct CDR3 sequences, around 15% of them seen only once. These data were also reused for a study on T cells in Graves' hyperthyroidism and ophthalmopathy.

The sample was peripheral blood mononuclear cells (PBMCs), taken at new diagnosis, from a patient treated with antithyroid drugs. Receptors were obtained from a woman aged 40 to 65 with Graves disease. The conserved cysteine and the conserved F or W are not part of the CDR3 here. The D gene is left open where the match is weak.

TRBV20-1	TRBJ1-1	NA	SARRTWDRLEAF
TRBV5-5	TRBJ1-5	NA	ASSLEPGSNQPQH
TRBV6-9	TRBJ2-4	TRBD1	ASSYVAGGDATLAKNIQY
TRBV19	TRBJ1-3	NA	ASKPTGSLSGNTIY
TRBV11-3	TRBJ2-5	NA	ASSKGSQETQY
TRBV20-1	TRBJ1-1	NA	SAGDLYGTEAF
TRBV7-9	TRBJ2-2	TRBD2	ASRLPTSGGGGELF
TRBV3-1	TRBJ2-3	NA	ASSQARITDTQY
TRBV28	TRBJ2-3	TRBD2	ASSLFSGGGIDTQY
TRBV7-3	TRBJ2-3	NA	ASSLNGGFTDTQY
TRBV15	TRBJ1-4	TRBD1	ATRYRGWGATNEKLF
TRBV5-5	TRBJ1-1	TRBD1	ASSLEGQGTEAF
TRBV6-5	TRBJ2-1	NA	ASSYSIPTGSNEQF
TRBV4-1	TRBJ2-7	NA	ASSQDSFGGEQY
TRBV28	TRBJ1-6	NA	ASSPNSGHGNSPLH
TRBV2	TRBJ2-5	NA	ASDGGGGGETQY
TRBV2	TRBJ2-3	NA	ASSEDGQGTDTQY
TRBV6-2/TRBV6-3	TRBJ1-1	NA	ASRLGTAVTEAF
TRBV28	TRBJ2-7	TRBD2	ARLAGGTYEQY
TRBV20-1	TRBJ2-3	NA	SARIHPEVTDTQY
TRBV20-1	TRBJ1-1	NA	SASTPGGTEAF
TRBV5-6	TRBJ1-5	NA	ASSTVSSSQPQH